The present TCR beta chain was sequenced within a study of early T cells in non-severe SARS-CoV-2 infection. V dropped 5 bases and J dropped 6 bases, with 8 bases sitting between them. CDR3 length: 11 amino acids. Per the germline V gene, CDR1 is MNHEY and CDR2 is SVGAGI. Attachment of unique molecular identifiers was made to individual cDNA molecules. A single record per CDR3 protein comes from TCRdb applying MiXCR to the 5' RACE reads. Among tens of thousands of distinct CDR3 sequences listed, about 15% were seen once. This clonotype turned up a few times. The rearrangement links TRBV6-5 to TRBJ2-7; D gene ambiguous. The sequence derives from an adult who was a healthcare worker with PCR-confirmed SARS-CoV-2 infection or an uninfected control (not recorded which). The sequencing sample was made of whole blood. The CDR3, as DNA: TGTGCCAGCAGTACCCCTCCCGAGCAGTACTTC. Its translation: CASSTPPEQYF.